The rows below give T cell receptor beta chains drawn from one sample of a study of brain metastases from non-small cell lung cancer. Method: immunoSEQ multiplex PCR; TCRdb's copy keeps in-frame clones and lacks some. Here the sample spans about 3,200 clones, 78% being singletons. The specimen was primary lung tumor tissue. All receptors come from a donor over 35 with non-small cell lung cancer. Both conserved end residues are part of each CDR3. The D gene is left open where the match is weak. Rows give clone size only sometimes, using once, few, many, or a class for an expanded clone.

cdr3_length,d_call,v_call,j_call,clone_size,cdr3_aa,cdr3_nt
12,.,TRBV6-5,TRBJ1-2,.,CATTDAVNGYTF,TGTGCCACCACAGACGCGGTGAATGGCTACACCTTC
15,.,TRBV7-9,TRBJ1-1,.,CASSLGGRMNTEAFF,TGTGCCAGCAGCTTGGGCGGCCGGATGAACACTGAAGCTTTCTTT
15,TRBD2,TRBV5-4,TRBJ2-1,.,CASSPRLAFHYEQFF,TGTGCCAGCAGCCCCAGACTAGCATTTCATTATGAGCAGTTCTTC
15,TRBD2,TRBV6-2/TRBV6-3,TRBJ2-5,.,CASSPLAGVQETQYF,TGTGCCAGCAGCCCACTAGCGGGGGTTCAAGAGACCCAGTACTTC
14,TRBD1,TRBV5-6,TRBJ1-2,.,CASSAGTGGYDYTF,TGTGCCAGCAGCGCCGGGACAGGGGGCTATGACTACACCTTC
11,.,TRBV3-1/TRBV3-2,TRBJ2-1,.,CASSQGLEQFF,TGTGCCAGCAGCCAGGGTCTTGAGCAGTTCTTC
16,.,TRBV7-9,TRBJ1-3,.,CASSPTQGLPGSTIYF,TGTGCCAGCAGCCCTACCCAGGGGCTTCCCGGGAGCACCATATATTTT
15,.,TRBV2,TRBJ1-4,.,CASSESGTQNEKLFF,TGTGCCAGCAGTGAATCCGGGACACAGAATGAAAAACTGTTTTTT
17,.,TRBV9,TRBJ2-6,.,CASSAQIGGAGANVLTF,TGTGCCAGCAGCGCACAAATTGGGGGGGCAGGGGCCAACGTCCTGACTTTC
14,.,TRBV30,TRBJ2-5,.,CACSLRAGQETQYF,TGTGCCTGCTCCCTAAGGGCAGGCCAAGAGACCCAGTACTTC
12,.,TRBV9,TRBJ1-1,few,CASKGAGTEAFF,TGTGCCAGCAAGGGAGCTGGCACTGAAGCTTTCTTT
15,.,TRBV9,TRBJ2-7,.,CASSPRTGQTYEQYF,TGTGCCAGCAGCCCCCGGACGGGACAAACCTACGAGCAGTACTTC
12,.,TRBV29-1,TRBJ2-1,.,CSVERSYNEQFF,TGCAGCGTTGAAAGGTCCTACAATGAGCAGTTCTTC
15,.,TRBV7-2,TRBJ2-5,.,CASSLISLPQETQYF,TGTGCCAGCAGCTTGATCAGCCTGCCACAAGAGACCCAGTACTTC
18,TRBD2,TRBV7-9,TRBJ2-1,.,CASSRTSGAYSSYNEQFF,TGTGCCAGCAGCCGGACTAGCGGGGCATATTCATCCTACAATGAGCAGTTCTTC
16,.,TRBV2,TRBJ2-7,once,CASSEAPQETPFEQYF,TGTGCCAGCAGTGAAGCCCCCCAGGAGACCCCCTTCGAGCAGTACTTC